This entry lists 22 T cell receptor beta chains sequenced from one sample in a study of Tregs in tolerant kidney transplant recipients. The data were produced by immunoSEQ multiplex PCR, yet TCRdb's version contains in-frame clones alone and is incomplete. The table records about 83,000 clones, approximately 98% of them present only once. Sequences were derived from CD4+ T cells from blood, sampled before the transplant. These receptors came from a human donor who received a combined kidney and bone marrow transplant.

The J gene is TRBJ1-5, the V gene TRBV7-8; D may be TRBD1 (5 bases). Germline V gives CDR1 SGHVS, CDR2 FQNEAQ. Trimming took 5 bases from V and 6 from J, leaving 14 bases between them. The CDR3 has 14 amino acids. CDR3 protein: CASSTGGGGQPQHF. CDR3 DNA: TGTGCCAGCAGCACGGGGGGGGGAGGTCAGCCCCAGCATTTT.

This chain connects TRBV2 to TRBJ1-1; TRBD1 matches 7 bases. CDR3 size: 13 residues. Germline CDR1 is SNHLY and CDR2 is FYNNEI. The V segment lost 11 bases and the J segment 3 bases; nucleotides outside the gene matches: 9. The chain's CDR3 is CARGQATYTEAFF. Here the CDR3 DNA reads TGTGCCCGCGGACAGGCGACTTACACTGAAGCTTTCTTT.

The genes are TRBV4-2 and TRBJ1-4; TRBD1 agrees at 11 bases. The junction had 3 bases not matched to a gene; V was cut back by 3 bases and J by 3 bases. Germline CDR1 LGHNA, CDR2 YNFKEQ. The CDR3 has 16 residues. CDR3 nucleotide sequence: TGTGCCAGCAGCCAGGGGACAGGGGGAGCTAATGAAAAACTGTTTTTT. This gives the protein CASSQGTGGANEKLFF.

The count of this clone is one. The V gene is TRBV7-2, the J gene TRBJ1-2; 9 positions agree with TRBD1. Trimming at V came to 1 base and at J to 7 bases, leaving 4 bases not matched to a gene. There are 14 residues in the CDR3. Per the germline V gene, CDR1 is SGHTA and CDR2 is FQGNSA. In DNA form, the CDR3 reads TGTGCCAGCAGCTTAGGGACAGGGGCGGCTGGCTACACCTTC. This codes for CASSLGTGAAGYTF.

The chain carries TRBV7-9 and TRBJ1-4; D not resolved. Trimming shortened V by 0 bases and J by 7 bases, and 12 bases separated the two germline ends. Germline assignment: CDR1 SEHNR and CDR2 FQNEAQ (reference sequence). This CDR3 is 15 amino acids long. The DNA of the CDR3 is TGTGCCAGCAGCTTAGCGAGCGGTGGAGGTGAAAAACTGTTTTTT. This gives the protein CASSLASGGGEKLFF.

The V and J genes are TRBV20-1 and TRBJ2-3; D gene ambiguous. V was pared by 3 bases and J by 5 bases, with 6 bases between. Germline loops: CDR1 DFQATT, CDR2 SNEGSKA (reference sequence). The CDR3 extends over 11 amino acids. The CDR3 nucleotides read TGCAGTGCTAGCCCGTTAGATACGCAGTATTTT. The encoded protein is CSASPLDTQYF.

On this clone itself: The same CDR3 also results from other DNA sequences found in this sample. V and J are TRBV5-1 and TRBJ2-3; TRBD2 matches at 8 bases. This CDR3 is built from 14 residues. The junction had 2 bases not matched to a gene; V was cut back by 0 bases and J by 5 bases. Germline V lookup: CDR1 SGHRS, CDR2 YFSETQ. The CDR3 region has the DNA TGCGCCAGCAGCTTGGGCCTAGCGGGAGATACGCAGTATTTT. Amino acid sequence: CASSLGLAGDTQYF.

The DNA for the CDR3 is TGTGCCAGTAGTATAGGTTGGAGGGCTGTCTCTGAAGCTTTCTTT. This gives the protein CASSIGWRAVSEAFF. V and J are TRBV19 and TRBJ1-1; D call uncertain. The germline CDR1 and CDR2 sequences are LNHDA and SQIVND (reference sequence). The CDR3 is 15 amino acids. Trimming cost V 1 base and J 6 bases, with 15 bases left between them.

The V gene is TRBV9, the J gene TRBJ1-2; possibly TRBD1 for D (5 bases). The V gene's germline CDR1 is SGDLS and CDR2 YYNGEE. V gave up 3 bases and J gave up 4 bases, with 10 bases separating them. The CDR3 sequence is 13 residues long. CDR3: CASSAGQTYGYTF. The CDR3 DNA follows: TGTGCCAGCAGCGCAGGACAAACCTATGGCTACACCTTC.

The CDR3 sequence is CAWSGGGLYGYTF. The DNA for the CDR3 is TGTGCCTGGAGTGGTGGCGGGCTCTATGGCTACACCTTC. The J gene is TRBJ1-2, the V gene TRBV30, with D unclear. Trimming shortened V by 1 base and J by 4 bases, and 10 bases separated the two germline ends. The V gene's germline CDR1 is GTSNPN and CDR2 SVGIG (reference sequence). The CDR3 has 13 amino acids.

This chain uses TRBV7-3 with TRBJ2-1, with TRBD2 matching over 12 bases. This CDR3 has 16 amino acids. Germline assignment: CDR1 SGHTA and CDR2 FQGTGA. V was pared by 5 bases and J by 2 bases, with 4 bases of the junction left unmatched. CDR3 region: CASSRTSGVPYNEQFF. In DNA form, the CDR3 reads TGTGCCAGCAGCCGGACTAGCGGGGTCCCCTACAATGAGCAGTTCTTC. Full variable domain (remainder filled in from reference TRBV7-3 and TRBJ2-1): GAGVSQTPSNKVTEKGKYVELRCDPISGHTALYWYRQSLGQGPEFLIYFQGTGAADDSGLPNDRFFAVRPEGSVSTLKIQRTERGDSAVYLCASSRTSGVPYNEQFFGPGTRLTVL.

The rearrangement joins TRBV11-1 to TRBJ2-7, with D unresolved. The germline V gene encodes CDR1 SGHAT and CDR2 FQDESV (reference sequence). The CDR3 has 13 residues. The V gene lost 4 bases and the J gene lost 4 bases, with 11 bases spanning the gap. CDR3 sequence reads: CASSSRPTYEQYF. The CDR3 region has the DNA TGTGCCAGCAGCTCTAGGCCCACTTACGAGCAGTACTTC.

V is TRBV10-3 and J is TRBJ1-5; D remains unclear. This CDR3 spans 15 amino acids. Germline CDR1 ENHRY, CDR2 SYGVKD. Trimming pared 2 bases from V and 2 bases from J, leaving 10 bases between. The CDR3, as DNA: TGTGCCATCAGTGAGATGGAGGTGGGCAATCAGCCCCAGCATTTT. This codes for CAISEMEVGNQPQHF.

V and J are TRBV7-2 and TRBJ2-1; D is possibly TRBD2 (8 bases). The CDR3 length is 17 residues. V lost 3 bases and J lost 7, with 22 bases in between. The germline gives CDR1 SGHTA, CDR2 FQGNSA. This CDR3 reads CASSLTRRGGTVNEQFF. CDR3 in DNA: TGTGCCAGCAGCTTGACAAGACGGGGGGGGACAGTAAATGAGCAGTTCTTC.

The chain couples TRBV5-6 to TRBJ1-3; D gene uncertain. CDR3 length: 13 residues. Trimming shortened V by 2 bases and J by 0 bases, and 3 bases separated the two germline ends. In germline, CDR1 is SGHDT, CDR2 YYEEEE. CDR3 sequence: CASSFISGNTIYF. The CDR3 DNA reads as TGTGCCAGCAGCTTCATCTCTGGAAACACCATATATTTT.

CDR3 residues: CASSVGGRAGGHQDEQYF. DNA of the CDR3: TGTGCCAGCAGCGTAGGGGGGCGAGCGGGGGGCCACCAGGACGAGCAGTACTTC. The V and J genes are TRBV9 and TRBJ2-7; TRBD2 agrees at 9 bases. The V segment lost 0 bases and the J segment 5 bases; nucleotides outside the gene matches: 15. CDR1 and CDR2 from the germline V gene are SGDLS and YYNGEE. This CDR3 comprises 18 residues.

The chain recombines TRBV7-3 with TRBJ2-1, with D possibly being TRBD2 (6 bases). Germline V lookup: CDR1 SGHTA, CDR2 FQGTGA. This CDR3 spans 13 amino acids. V lost 6 bases and J lost 5, with 11 bases in between. In nucleotides, the CDR3 is TGTGCCAGCAGACGTCCTAGCGACAATGAGCAGTTCTTC. Translated, it gives CASRRPSDNEQFF. Full variable domain (missing parts from reference TRBV7-3 and TRBJ2-1): GAGVSQTPSNKVTEKGKYVELRCDPISGHTALYWYRQSLGQGPEFLIYFQGTGAADDSGLPNDRFFAVRPEGSVSTLKIQRTERGDSAVYLCASRRPSDNEQFFGPGTRLTVL.

The chain links TRBV10-3 to TRBJ2-3, with 11 bases lining up with TRBD2. This CDR3 region has 17 residues. CDR1 and CDR2 from the germline V gene are ENHRY and SYGVKD. Losses at the gene ends were 3 bases for V and 0 bases for J; bases not matched to a gene: 5. The CDR3 region is CAISELAGGRSTDTQYF. The CDR3, as DNA: TGTGCCATCAGTGAATTAGCGGGGGGGCGCAGCACAGATACGCAGTATTTT.

This chain connects TRBV19 to TRBJ2-1; D is perhaps TRBD1 (7 bases). Trimming pared 3 bases from V and 3 bases from J, leaving 12 bases between. Germline CDR1 reads LNHDA; CDR2 reads SQIVND (reference sequence). CDR3 size: 15 residues. This CDR3 is CASSIMQGGYNEQFF. The CDR3 bases are TGTGCCAGTAGTATTATGCAGGGGGGCTACAATGAGCAGTTCTTC.

This chain uses TRBV19 with TRBJ1-2; TRBD1 is a possible D gene (5 bases). CDR3 length: 16 residues. Trimming cost V 9 bases and J 2 bases, with 22 bases left between them. Germline CDR1 reads LNHDA; CDR2 reads SQIVND (reference sequence). The CDR3 nucleotides read TGTGCCAGCAAATTCACCGGGGGAGGCAGGAACTATGGCTACACCTTC. Its protein product is CASKFTGGGRNYGYTF.

This clone was seen only once. The chain is built from TRBV11-3 and TRBJ1-1, with TRBD1 matching over 9 bases. In germline, CDR1 is SGHNT, CDR2 YENEEA. V lost 5 bases, J lost 5 bases, and 6 bases stayed unmatched. The CDR3 contains 14 residues. The CDR3 sequence: CASSPDRGWTEAFF. CDR3 nucleotides: TGTGCCAGCAGCCCAGACAGGGGGTGGACTGAAGCTTTCTTT.

This chain links TRBV4-3 with TRBJ2-2; D is uncertain. CDR3 length: 15 residues. Germline V CDR1 and CDR2: LGHNA, YSLEER. The V end was cut by 6 bases, the J end by 3 bases, with 14 bases between. The CDR3 sequence is CASSLDQRHTGELFF. The CDR3 coding sequence is TGCGCCAGCAGTCTAGACCAACGGCACACCGGGGAGCTGTTTTTT.